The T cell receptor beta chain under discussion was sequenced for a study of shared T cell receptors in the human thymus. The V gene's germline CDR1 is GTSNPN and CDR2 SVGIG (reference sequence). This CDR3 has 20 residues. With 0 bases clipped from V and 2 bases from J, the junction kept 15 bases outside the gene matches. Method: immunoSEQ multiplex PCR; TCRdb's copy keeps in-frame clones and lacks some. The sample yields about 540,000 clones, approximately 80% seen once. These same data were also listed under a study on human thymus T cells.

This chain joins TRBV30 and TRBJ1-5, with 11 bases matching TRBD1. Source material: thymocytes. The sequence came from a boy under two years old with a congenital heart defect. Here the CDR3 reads CAWSVSPPQGTGGGNQPQHF. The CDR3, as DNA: TGTGCCTGGAGTGTGAGCCCACCCCAGGGGACAGGGGGAGGCAATCAGCCCCAGCATTTT.